This record covers a single T cell receptor beta chain. What it binds is unknown. This specimen comes from a study of cytomegalovirus exposure and HLA in healthy donors. Both 60 Vbeta primers and 13 Jbeta primers went into the PCR. Generated by immunoSEQ multiplex PCR, the TCRdb table keeps only in-frame clones and is missing some. The table records about 180,000 clones, around four fifths of them present only once. Findings and limits, study-wide: In a later analysis, productive TCRs from donors in an Asian-associated ancestry cluster reportedly carried fewer N-insertions than the cohort mean.

Trimming left V 5 bases short and J 7 bases short, with 20 bases between. The CDR3 spans 15 residues. CDR1 is SEHNR, CDR2 FQNEAQ, per germline (reference sequence). The chain carries TRBV7-9 and TRBJ2-5, with D maybe TRBD1 (6 bases). Sequenced material: PBMCs. The receptor was isolated from a woman aged 50 to 60 in good health and CMV-seropositive. CDR3: CASSPTGTRKGTQYF. DNA for the CDR3: TGTGCCAGCAGCCCGACCGGGACACGGAAAGGGACCCAGTACTTC. The whole variable domain, remainder taken from reference TRBV7-9 and TRBJ2-5, is DTGVSQNPRHKITKRGQNVTFRCDPISEHNRLYWYRQTLGQGPEFLTYFQNEAQLEKSRLLSDRFSAERPKGSFSTLEIQRTEQGDSAMYLCASSPTGTRKGTQYFGPGTRLLVL.